This TCR beta chain was sequenced for a study of CD8 T cells in Susac syndrome. CDR3 size: 14 residues. With 1 base removed from V and 3 bases from J, the gap between germline ends came to 6 bases. CDR1 is SGHTA, CDR2 FQGTGA, per germline. It was with random hexamers that about 0.45 to 1 ug RNA was reverse transcribed. An immunoSEQ multiplex PCR generated amplified TCR beta CDR3 products spanning 54 Vbeta and 13 Jbeta. TCRdb processed the immunoSEQ multiplex PCR reads anew with MiXCR; each CDR3 protein has one entry. This sample has roughly 170,000 distinct CDR3 sequences, with 85% to 95% found just once.

Sequencing was carried out using CD4+ T cells from PBMCs. This rearrangement joins TRBV7-3 to TRBJ2-2; D not resolved. The receptor's source is a human donor with multiple sclerosis. The CDR3 sequence: CASSLIQYTGELFF. The CDR3 coding sequence is TGTGCCAGCAGCTTAATACAGTACACCGGGGAGCTGTTTTTT.